The 18 T cell receptor beta chains presented below share a single source sample, sequenced in a study of cytomegalovirus exposure and HLA in healthy donors. The PCR made use of 60 Vbeta and 13 Jbeta primers. Measured with immunoSEQ multiplex PCR; TCRdb has only the in-frame clones, and not every one. The sample has more than 140,000 clones; the top ten hold 2.2%. The sequencing input was PBMCs. The receptor set was obtained from a woman between 18 and 29 years old in good health and CMV-seronegative.

A note on this clone: At one end the junction does not follow the germline gene, possibly because of a read error. CDR3 DNA sequence: TGTGCCAGTAGGTTGTCGCGGGACTACAATGAGCGGTTCTTC. Its protein is CASRLSRDYNERFF. The chain employs TRBV19 and TRBJ2-1; 7 bases align to TRBD2. This CDR3 has 14 residues. Germline V CDR1 and CDR2: LNHDA, SQIVND (reference sequence).

This chain joins TRBV7-8 and TRBJ2-5; D gene unclear. CDR3 length: 12 residues. Trimming shortened V by 5 bases and J by 5 bases, and 9 bases separated the two germline ends. Germline CDR1 reads SGHVS; CDR2 reads FQNEAQ. In DNA form, the CDR3 reads TGTGCCAGCAGCGAATCTCGGGAGACCCAGTACTTC. Translation gives CASSESRETQYF.

The rearrangement links TRBV5-6 to TRBJ1-3; TRBD1 might be the D (6 bases). V lost 4 bases, J lost 2 bases, and 13 bases lay in between. Germline V gene lookup returns CDR1 SGHDT and CDR2 YYEEEE. The CDR3 is 15 residues long. The CDR3 nucleotides are TGTGCCAGCAGCACATACTACAGGGCTGGAAACACCATATATTTT. Amino acids: CASSTYYRAGNTIYF.

V is TRBV4-2 and J is TRBJ1-1; 7 bases align to TRBD1. Germline CDR1 is LGHNA and CDR2 is YNFKEQ. This CDR3 spans 12 amino acids. The junction had 2 bases not matched to a gene; V was cut back by 5 bases and J by 5 bases. The CDR3 here is CASSEQGTEAFF. The CDR3 DNA sequence: TGTGCCAGCAGCGAACAGGGGACTGAAGCTTTCTTT.

The rearrangement links TRBV4-1 to TRBJ2-1; tentative D call: TRBD2 (5 bases). In germline, CDR1 is MGHRA, CDR2 YSYEKL. There are 15 residues in the CDR3. The germline V and J ends were trimmed by 1 base and 7 bases, with 14 bases remaining between them. In nucleotides, the CDR3 is TGCGCCAGCAGCCAAGTTAGAGGGCTGGGTAATGAGCAGTTCTTC. Translated, it gives CASSQVRGLGNEQFF.

The chain is built from TRBV11-3 and TRBJ1-4; the D gene is possibly TRBD1 (5 bases). The CDR3 is made up of 15 amino acids. V was pared by 3 bases and J by 8 bases, with 16 bases between. Germline V gene data show CDR1 as SGHNT and CDR2 as YENEEA. This chain's CDR3 is CASSFFDSSNEKLFF. The DNA of the CDR3 is TGTGCCAGCAGCTTCTTCGACAGTTCCAACGAAAAACTGTTTTTT.

This chain uses TRBV6-6 with TRBJ1-1; D is uncertain. Germline V CDR1 and CDR2: MNHNY, SVGAGI (reference sequence). Between the trimmed V and J ends, which lost 6 bases and 7 bases, there was a span of 12 bases. The length of the CDR3 is 12 residues. The CDR3 coding sequence is TGTGCCAGCAGAGACGGCGGGTATGAAGCTTTCTTT. Its translation: CASRDGGYEAFF.

V usage is TRBV19 and J usage is TRBJ2-5; 7 bases agree with TRBD2. There are 14 residues in the CDR3. Trimming at V came to 5 bases and at J to 4 bases, leaving 7 bases not matched to a gene. Germline CDR1 LNHDA, CDR2 SQIVND (reference sequence). This CDR3 reads CASSFKGEGETQYF. DNA for the CDR3: TGTGCCAGTAGTTTTAAAGGGGAGGGAGAGACCCAGTACTTC.

The chain has TRBV6-5 and TRBJ2-7; 10 nucleotides align to TRBD2. J was trimmed by 0 bases and V by 6 bases; bases with no gene match: 5. Germline lookup yields CDR1 MNHEY and CDR2 SVGAGI. This CDR3 comprises 15 residues. The CDR3 nucleotides are TGTGCCAGCAGCTCACGGACTAGCGGCTCCTACGAGCAGTACTTC. Translated, it gives CASSSRTSGSYEQYF.

V usage is TRBV30 and J usage is TRBJ2-1; D is perhaps TRBD2 (5 bases). Per germline, CDR1 GTSNPN and CDR2 SVGIG (reference sequence). The CDR3 is made up of 13 amino acids. V lost 2 bases, J lost 4 bases, and 9 bases lay in between. CDR3 DNA: TGTGCCTGGAGTTCTGGCGGGTACAATGAGCAGTTCTTC. Its translation is CAWSSGGYNEQFF. The variable domain in full, with the rest retrieved from reference TRBV30 and TRBJ2-1, is SQTIHQWPATLVQPVGSPLSLECTVEGTSNPNLYWYRQAAGRGLQLLFYSVGIGQISSEVPQNLSASRPQDRQFILSSKKLLLSDSGFYLCAWSSGGYNEQFFGPGTRLTVL.

The chain recombines TRBV7-9 with TRBJ2-7; possible D gene TRBD1, 5 bases. Between the trimmed V and J ends, which lost 2 bases and 3 bases, there was a span of 11 bases. This CDR3 has 14 residues. The germline V gene encodes CDR1 SEHNR and CDR2 FQNEAQ (reference sequence). The CDR3 is CASSLQGEIYEQYF. The CDR3 DNA is TGTGCCAGCAGCTTACAGGGTGAGATCTACGAGCAGTACTTC.

The DNA for the CDR3 is TGTGCCAGCGTGTTAGCGGGGCACCACAATGAGCAGTTCTTC. It codes for CASVLAGHHNEQFF. The chain combines TRBV6-1 with TRBJ2-1; 8 bases align to TRBD2. V shed 8 bases and J 5 bases; nucleotides not matched to a gene: 8. Germline CDR1 is MNHNS and CDR2 is SASEGT. This CDR3 is built from 14 residues.

The chain employs TRBV5-1 and TRBJ1-1; no reliable D call. The length of the CDR3 is 14 residues. Per the germline V gene, CDR1 is SGHRS and CDR2 is YFSETQ. Trimming pared 4 bases from V and 6 bases from J, leaving 16 bases between. CDR3 bases: TGCGCCAGCAGCGCGGGGTGGGGTTACCCTGAAGCTTTCTTT. It translates to CASSAGWGYPEAFF.

The CDR3 spells CASSLVSSGRSDEQFF. The DNA for the CDR3 is TGTGCCAGCAGCTTAGTTTCTAGCGGGAGGTCCGATGAGCAGTTCTTC. The chain recombines TRBV7-2 with TRBJ2-1, with TRBD2 matching 11 bases. There are 16 residues in the CDR3. Germline V CDR1 and CDR2: SGHTA, FQGNSA. Trimming at V came to 1 base and at J to 8 bases, leaving 7 bases not matched to a gene.

The chain links TRBV11-3 to TRBJ2-1; D not certain. Trimming shortened V by 5 bases and J by 0 bases, and 8 bases separated the two germline ends. Germline CDR1 reads SGHNT; CDR2 reads YENEEA. The CDR3 is made up of 14 amino acids. The CDR3 protein is CASSTASSYNEQFF. The DNA of the CDR3 is TGTGCCAGCAGCACGGCTAGCTCCTACAATGAGCAGTTCTTC. The full variable domain, its missing parts supplied by reference TRBV11-3 and TRBJ2-1, is EAGVVQSPRYKIIEKKQPVAFWCNPISGHNTLYWYLQNLGQGPELLIRYENEEAVDDSQLPKDRFSAERLKGVDSTLKIQPAELGDSAVYLCASSTASSYNEQFFGPGTRLTVL.

V gene TRBV7-6 combines with J gene TRBJ2-1, with TRBD2 identical over 7 bases. The ends lost 2 bases at V and 6 bases at J; junction bases unmatched: 25. The germline V gene has CDR1 SGHVS and CDR2 FNYEAQ. The CDR3 is made up of 21 amino acids. CDR3 nucleotide sequence: TGTGCCAGCAGCTTAAGAGTTGGTTATTATGAGAGGGAGGGCCTAGGCAATGAGCAGTTCTTC. This gives the protein CASSLRVGYYEREGLGNEQFF.

V usage is TRBV9 and J usage is TRBJ2-7; perhaps TRBD1 as D (5 bases). Germline lookup yields CDR1 SGDLS and CDR2 YYNGEE. V was cut by 0 bases and J by 2 bases, with 12 bases left in between. The CDR3 is made up of 15 amino acids. CDR3 bases: TGTGCCAGCAGCGTAGGTCCAGGGATGGCCTACGAGCAGTACTTC. Translated: CASSVGPGMAYEQYF.

The V and J genes are TRBV10-3 and TRBJ2-3, with a tentative D call TRBD2 (6 bases). This CDR3 region has 15 residues. Germline V gives CDR1 ENHRY, CDR2 SYGVKD. Trimming left V 3 bases short and J 0 bases short, with 10 bases between. CDR3 region: CAISDWRESTDTQYF. CDR3 sequence (DNA): TGTGCCATCAGTGACTGGCGGGAAAGCACAGATACGCAGTATTTT.